The T cell receptor (beta chain) under discussion was sequenced for a study of beta chain features in type 1 diabetes. This clone showed up many times. The ends were cut back, 10 bases at V and 6 bases at J, with 12 bases in the middle. This CDR3 contains 11 residues. The germline V gene encodes CDR1 SEHNR and CDR2 FQNEAQ (reference sequence). The entirety of the isolated RNA underwent reverse transcription, so expressed TCRB transcripts were sequenced. Sequencing was performed with immunoSEQ multiplex PCR; in TCRdb, only in-frame clones are kept and a portion is missing. This sample has fewer than 350,000 clones; under 8.5% occur once, and the top ten carry under 1.3%.

This receptor was identified in a woman aged 18-30 years in good health. This rearrangement joins TRBV7-9 to TRBJ1-1, with D perhaps matching TRBD1 (5 bases). Material: central memory CD4+ T cells from blood. This CDR3 reads CATGRVPEAFF. The CDR3 region has the DNA TGTGCCACAGGGCGGGTCCCTGAAGCTTTCTTT. Combining the CDR3 with reference TRBV7-9 and TRBJ1-1 gives the whole variable domain DTGVSQNPRHKITKRGQNVTFRCDPISEHNRLYWYRQTLGQGPEFLTYFQNEAQLEKSRLLSDRFSAERPKGSFSTLEIQRTEQGDSAMYLCATGRVPEAFFGQGTRLTVV.